This TCR beta chain emerged from a study of blood T cell repertoires in COVID-19. Study-level information: The United States, Italy and Spain supplied acute and convalescent COVID-19 samples.

Unmatched junction bases numbered 6, after V lost 0 bases and J lost 2 bases. This CDR3 region has 16 residues. Germline-derived CDR1 and CDR2 are SGHVS and FQNEAQ. Produced via immunoSEQ multiplex PCR; TCRdb's table is partial and in-frame only. The profile shows fewer than 50,000 clones, over 80% of them singletons. The chain has TRBV7-8 and TRBJ2-7; 8 bases are shared with TRBD2. The specimen was peripheral blood. This receptor was taken from a man aged 50 or older with active COVID-19. Written as DNA, the CDR3 is TGTGCCAGCAGCTTAGCGCCTGCGGGGGGCACCTACGAGCAGTACTTC. Its translation: CASSLAPAGGTYEQYF.